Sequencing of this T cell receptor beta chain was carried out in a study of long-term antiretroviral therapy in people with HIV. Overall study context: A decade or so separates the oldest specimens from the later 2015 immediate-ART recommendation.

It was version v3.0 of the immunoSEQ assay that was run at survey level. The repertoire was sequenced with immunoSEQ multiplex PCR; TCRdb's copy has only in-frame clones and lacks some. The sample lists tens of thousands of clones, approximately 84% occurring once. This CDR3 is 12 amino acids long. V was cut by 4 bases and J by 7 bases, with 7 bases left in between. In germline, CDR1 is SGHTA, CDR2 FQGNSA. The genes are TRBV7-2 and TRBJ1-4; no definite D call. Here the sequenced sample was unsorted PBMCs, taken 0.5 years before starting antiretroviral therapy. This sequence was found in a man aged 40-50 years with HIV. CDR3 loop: CASSSRGEKLFF. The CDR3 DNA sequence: TGTGCCAGCAGCTCAAGAGGTGAAAAACTGTTTTTT.